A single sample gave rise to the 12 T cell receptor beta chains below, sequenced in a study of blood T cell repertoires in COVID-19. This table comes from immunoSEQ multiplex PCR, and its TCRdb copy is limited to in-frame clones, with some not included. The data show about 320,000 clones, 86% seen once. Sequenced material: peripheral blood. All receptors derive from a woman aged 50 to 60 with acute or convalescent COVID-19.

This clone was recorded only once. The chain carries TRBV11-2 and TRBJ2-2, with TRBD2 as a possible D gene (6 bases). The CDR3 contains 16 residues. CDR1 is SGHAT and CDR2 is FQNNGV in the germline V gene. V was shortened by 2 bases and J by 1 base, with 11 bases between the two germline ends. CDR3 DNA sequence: TGTGCCAGCAGCTTATATTGGGGGGAGAACACCGGGGAGCTGTTTTTT. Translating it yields CASSLYWGENTGELFF. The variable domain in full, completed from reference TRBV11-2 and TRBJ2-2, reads EAGVAQSPRYKIIEKRQSVAFWCNPISGHATLYWYQQILGQGPKLLIQFQNNGVVDDSQLPKDRFSAERLKGVDSTLKIQPAKLEDSAVYLCASSLYWGENTGELFFGEGSRLTVL.

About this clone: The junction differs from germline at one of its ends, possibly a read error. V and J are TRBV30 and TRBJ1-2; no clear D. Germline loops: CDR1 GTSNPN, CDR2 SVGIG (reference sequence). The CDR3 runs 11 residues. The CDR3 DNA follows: TGTGCTTGGAACGAGGGATATGGCTACACCTTC. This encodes CAWNEGYGYTF.

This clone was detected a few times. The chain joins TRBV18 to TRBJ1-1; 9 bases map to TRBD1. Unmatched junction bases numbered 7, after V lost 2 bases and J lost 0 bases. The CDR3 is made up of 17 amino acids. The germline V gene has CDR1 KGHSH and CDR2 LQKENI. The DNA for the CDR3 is TGTGCCAGCTCACCATTTGCGGGACAGGGACTGAACACTGAAGCTTTCTTT. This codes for CASSPFAGQGLNTEAFF. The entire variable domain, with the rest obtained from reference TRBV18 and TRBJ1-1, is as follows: NAGVMQNPRHLVRRRGQEARLRCSPMKGHSHVYWYRQLPEEGLKFMVYLQKENIIDESGMPKERFSAEFPKEGPSILRIQQVVRGDSAAYFCASSPFAGQGLNTEAFFGQGTRLTVV.

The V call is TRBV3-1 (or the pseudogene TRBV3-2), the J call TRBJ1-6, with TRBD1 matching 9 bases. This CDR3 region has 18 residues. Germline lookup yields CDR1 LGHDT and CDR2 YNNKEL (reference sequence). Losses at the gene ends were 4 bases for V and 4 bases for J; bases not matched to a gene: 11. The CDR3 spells CASSPPGQGIKYNSPLHF. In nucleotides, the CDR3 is TGTGCCAGCAGCCCCCCGGGACAGGGAATAAAGTATAATTCACCCCTCCACTTT.

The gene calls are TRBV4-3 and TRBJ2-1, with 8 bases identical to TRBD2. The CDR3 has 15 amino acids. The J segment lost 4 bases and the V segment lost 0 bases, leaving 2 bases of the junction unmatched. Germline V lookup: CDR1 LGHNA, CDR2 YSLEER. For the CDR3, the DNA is TGCGCCAGCAGCCAAGAACCTAGCGGGTACAATGAGCAGTTCTTC. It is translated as CASSQEPSGYNEQFF.

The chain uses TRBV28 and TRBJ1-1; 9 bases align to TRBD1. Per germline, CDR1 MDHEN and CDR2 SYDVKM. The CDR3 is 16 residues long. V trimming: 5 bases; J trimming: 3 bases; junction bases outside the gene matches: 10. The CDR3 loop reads CASSNPGQGMDTEAFF. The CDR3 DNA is TGTGCCAGCAGTAACCCGGGACAGGGAATGGACACTGAAGCTTTCTTT.

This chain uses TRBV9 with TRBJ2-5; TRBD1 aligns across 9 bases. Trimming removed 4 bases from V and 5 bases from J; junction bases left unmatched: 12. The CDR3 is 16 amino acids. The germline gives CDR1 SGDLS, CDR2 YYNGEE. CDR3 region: CASSFLGGTGIETQYF. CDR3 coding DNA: TGTGCCAGCAGCTTTCTCGGGGGGACAGGGATTGAGACCCAGTACTTC.

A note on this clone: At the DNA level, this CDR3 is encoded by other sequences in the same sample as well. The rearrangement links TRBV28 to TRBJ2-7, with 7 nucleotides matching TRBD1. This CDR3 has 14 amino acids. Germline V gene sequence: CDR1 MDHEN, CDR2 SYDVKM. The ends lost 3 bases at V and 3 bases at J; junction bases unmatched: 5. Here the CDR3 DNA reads TGTGCCAGCAGTTTCAGTGACAGGGACTACGAGCAGTACTTC. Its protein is CASSFSDRDYEQYF.

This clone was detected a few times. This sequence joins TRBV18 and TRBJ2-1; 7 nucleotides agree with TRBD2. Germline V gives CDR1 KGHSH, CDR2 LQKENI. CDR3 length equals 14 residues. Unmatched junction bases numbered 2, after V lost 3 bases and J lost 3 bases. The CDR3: CASSPREDYNEQFF. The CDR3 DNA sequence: TGTGCCAGCTCACCCCGGGAGGACTACAATGAGCAGTTCTTC.

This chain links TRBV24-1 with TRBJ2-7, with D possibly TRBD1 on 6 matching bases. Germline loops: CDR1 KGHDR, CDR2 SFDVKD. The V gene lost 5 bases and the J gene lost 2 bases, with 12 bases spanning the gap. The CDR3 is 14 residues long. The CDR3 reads CATSVGADTYEQYF. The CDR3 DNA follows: TGTGCCACCAGTGTGGGGGCAGATACCTACGAGCAGTACTTC.

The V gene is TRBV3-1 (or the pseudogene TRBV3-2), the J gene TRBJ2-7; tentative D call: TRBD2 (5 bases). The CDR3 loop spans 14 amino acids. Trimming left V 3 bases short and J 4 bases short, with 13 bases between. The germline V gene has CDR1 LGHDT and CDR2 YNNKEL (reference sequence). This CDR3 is CASSHSRTGYEQYF. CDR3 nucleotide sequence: TGTGCCAGCAGCCATTCTAGGACGGGGTACGAGCAGTACTTC.

The CDR3, as DNA: TGTGCCAGCAGCGTAGGCCCAGGCGAAAACTATGGCTACACCTTC. This codes for CASSVGPGENYGYTF. The rearrangement links TRBV9 to TRBJ1-2; D is ambiguous. There are 15 residues in the CDR3. Germline V gene data show CDR1 as SGDLS and CDR2 as YYNGEE. The V end was cut by 0 bases, the J end by 2 bases, with 11 bases between.